The 12 T cell receptor beta chains given below trace back to one sample, sequenced in a study of CD8+CD57+ T cells in acquired aplastic anemia (dated by TCRdb to 2017 to 2018). Sequencing was carried out with an Illumina HiSeq 2000. Profiling of TCR beta VDJ combinations and CDR3 sequences used genomic DNA as the template. Starting from the raw public reads, TCRdb applied fastp trimming at Q25, assembled clones with MiXCR and retained in-frame beta chains. All rows with the same CDR3 protein become a single entry with the most common DNA and genes. In this sample the table shows about 470,000 distinct CDR3 sequences, more than 25% of which occur a single time. Clones ranked in the top ten supply around 0.82% of the sample. Flow cytometry had shown CD8+CD57+ cell expansion in the patients selected for sequencing. Sample: sorted CD4+, CD8+, or CD8+CD57+ T cells (not recorded which) from PBMCs. These receptors originate from a human donor with aplastic anemia.

The V and J genes are TRBV6-1 and TRBJ1-5; TRBD1 is a possible D gene (6 bases). This CDR3 is 15 amino acids long. Germline V gives CDR1 MNHNS, CDR2 SASEGT. V lost 7 bases, J lost 4 bases, and 17 bases lay in between. The CDR3 loop reads CASKGDTSLNQPQHF. The CDR3 region has the DNA TGTGCCAGCAAGGGGGACACGAGTCTAAATCAGCCCCAGCATTTT.

V is TRBV5-1 and J is TRBJ1-2, with 9 bases lining up with TRBD1. The CDR3 spans 15 residues. Germline-derived CDR1 and CDR2 are SGHRS and YFSETQ. J lost 5 bases, V lost 4 bases, and 9 bases had no gene match. The CDR3 sequence is CASSPPGQGRYGYTF. The DNA of the CDR3 is TGCGCCAGCAGCCCACCAGGACAGGGGAGGTATGGCTACACCTTC.

J is TRBJ1-1 and V is TRBV6-2 or TRBV6-3; perhaps TRBD1 as D (6 bases). Germline assignment: CDR1 MNHEY and CDR2 SVGEGT. The germline V and J ends were trimmed by 2 bases and 1 base, with 11 bases remaining between them. This CDR3 region has 15 residues. CDR3 DNA: TGTGCCAGCAGTTACGGACAGCTAAAGAACACTGAAGCTTTCTTT. Protein sequence: CASSYGQLKNTEAFF.

This clonotype was observed at least ten times. The CDR3 nucleotides read TGTGCCAGCAGTTTCGTTGTGGGGCCTCGGGGCTACACCTTC. This encodes CASSFVVGPRGYTF. This chain uses TRBV12-3 or TRBV12-4 with TRBJ1-2; TRBD1 is a possible D gene (5 bases). The CDR3 is 14 residues long. Trimming shortened V by 3 bases and J by 8 bases, and 16 bases separated the two germline ends.

This clonotype came up many times. The rearrangement uses TRBV5-1 and TRBJ2-7; D not certain. Germline CDR1 and CDR2: SGHRS and YFSETQ. The V gene lost 0 bases and the J gene lost 2 bases, with 9 bases spanning the gap. This CDR3 is built from 14 residues. The CDR3 DNA reads as TGCGCCAGCAGCTTGGCCGTCAGCCCCTACGAGCAGTACTTC. Translated, it gives CASSLAVSPYEQYF.

This clonotype was seen only a few times. V and J are TRBV2 and TRBJ1-5; 10 nucleotides align to TRBD1. CDR3 length: 18 amino acids. Germline CDR1 is SNHLY and CDR2 is FYNNEI. V lost 5 bases to trimming and J lost 1 base; unmatched junction nucleotides: 11. CDR3 amino acids: CASSYPGTGDWSNQPQHF. The CDR3, as DNA: TGTGCCAGCAGTTACCCAGGGACAGGGGATTGGAGCAATCAGCCCCAGCATTTT.

This clonotype occurred many times. The gene calls are TRBV2 and TRBJ2-7; TRBD1 matches 7 bases. CDR3 size: 13 residues. Per the germline V gene, CDR1 is SNHLY and CDR2 is FYNNEI. V lost 4 bases, J lost 4 bases, and 4 bases stayed unmatched. CDR3 amino acids: CASSGQGIYEQYF. CDR3 nucleotide sequence: TGTGCCAGCAGTGGACAGGGTATATACGAGCAGTACTTC.

This clonotype has ten or more counts. The chain joins TRBV19 to TRBJ1-5; TRBD1 matches 10 bases. In germline, CDR1 is LNHDA, CDR2 SQIVND (reference sequence). The CDR3 contains 15 residues. The trim removed 6 bases at V and 1 base at J, leaving 3 bases unmatched. CDR3 bases: TGTGCCAGTAGCGGACAGGGGGTGAGCAATCAGCCCCAGCATTTT. Encoded protein: CASSGQGVSNQPQHF.

In its sample, this clonotype was seen many times. The chain carries TRBV10-3 and TRBJ2-7; D ambiguous. V gave up 2 bases and J gave up 4 bases, with 9 bases separating them. Germline-derived CDR1 and CDR2 are ENHRY and SYGVKD. This CDR3 has 13 residues. The DNA for the CDR3 is TGTGCCATCAGTGAGAAGTCTGAATACGAGCAGTACTTC. Encoded protein: CAISEKSEYEQYF.

This chain connects TRBV9 to TRBJ2-1, with D possibly being TRBD2 (5 bases). The germline V and J ends were trimmed by 0 bases and 6 bases, with 7 bases remaining between them. The V gene's germline CDR1 is SGDLS and CDR2 YYNGEE. There are 13 residues in the CDR3. The CDR3 spells CASSVAGSNEQFF. CDR3 DNA sequence: TGTGCCAGCAGCGTAGCGGGAAGCAATGAGCAGTTCTTC. The variable domain in full, with the rest retrieved from reference TRBV9 and TRBJ2-1, is DSGVTQTPKHLITATGQRVTLRCSPRSGDLSVYWYQQSLDQGLQFLIQYYNGEERAKGNILERFSAQQFPDLHSELNLSSLELGDSALYFCASSVAGSNEQFFGPGTRLTVL.

Points on this clonotype: The junction departs from the called germline gene at one end, perhaps through a read error. The chain couples TRBV10-3 to TRBJ1-3, with D perhaps matching TRBD1 (6 bases). The CDR3 has 15 residues. Germline CDR1 reads ENHRY; CDR2 reads SYGVKD. CDR3 nucleotides: TGTGCCAGCAGTTACGGTGACAGGATTGGAAACACCATATATTTT. It encodes CASSYGDRIGNTIYF.

The chain carries TRBV30 and TRBJ1-3; no clear D. Looked up from germline, CDR1 is GTSNPN and CDR2 is SVGIG (reference sequence). Trimming pared 1 base from V and 4 bases from J, leaving 11 bases between. CDR3 length: 14 residues. CDR3 protein: CAWSARSRGNTIYF. The CDR3 nucleotides read TGTGCCTGGAGTGCTAGGAGTAGAGGAAACACCATATATTTT.